This T cell receptor (beta chain) was recorded in a study of shared clonotypes between healthy human individuals (dated by TCRdb to 2020 to 2022). General notes on the study: The cohort included a few men and a couple of women between 18 and 49 years of age. For each donor, CD4 naive and CD4 memory were each run on three plates, CD8 naive on two plates, and CD8 memory on one plate. To estimate repertoire size and how much clonotype sharing occurs between individuals, the study deeply sequenced the blood TCR repertoires of five or six healthy adults. Different laboratories and diverse techniques were used to prepare libraries and sequence TCR repertoires, to increase sequencing depth and limit assay-specific biases. Per donor, leukapheresis produced somewhere between about 0.9 and 9.5 billion PBMCs. Beyond this particular receptor, the publication reports: About 5% of naive CD4, 3.5% of naive CD8, roughly 2.5% of memory CD4, and 0.4% of memory CD8 clonotypes were shared across four donors. Naive subsets generally had larger estimated clonotype richness than memory subsets. Because the study included a small number of donors, the genetic and exposure-history diversity represented was limited. Compared with non-shared clonotypes, the clonotypes found in all four sorted-subset donors had higher generation probabilities. Pairwise subsampling led to the expectation that sequencing depth would affect the degree of clonotype sharing among donors. Sampling was limited to blood, and TCR repertoires in tissue likely differ from TCR repertoires in blood. Rarefaction of sorted-subset datasets indicated incomplete sequencing despite the large sequencing depth.

CD8 naive samples were CD45RO-negative cells positively selected for CCR7, giving a CD45RA+CCR7+ population that excluded TemRA cells. The donors were healthy, HIV-negative adults who had no recently reported acute infections or vaccinations. Only Caucasian adults living in Nashville, Tennessee, USA were represented among the donors. After blood collection by leukapheresis, PBMCs were isolated using Ficoll-Histopaque density gradient centrifugation and then cryopreserved in the vapor phase of liquid nitrogen. Analytical flow cytometry was used to check the purity and quantity of each magnetically sorted T cell population. Each sorted fraction had its genomic DNA isolated and then quantified by UV absorbance on a Nanodrop 2000c. From the cysteine up to the phenylalanine, the CDR3 has a length of 16 residues. Of the read, only the CDR3 DNA is kept; its 48 bases are in frame from base 1. Looking up the germline V gene (reference sequence) yields CDR1 SEHNR and CDR2 FQNEAQ. Trimming takes 1 base off V and 5 bases off J; junction bases not matched to a gene: 7.

Using the deep immunoSEQ assay, multiplex PCR amplified TCR CDR3 regions from genomic DNA. Extracted genomic DNA from each cell subset was distributed evenly across all wells of several immunoSEQ 96-well plates, and each plate was treated as a replicate. For sorted subsets, about 200 ng genomic DNA, equal to approximately 30,000 T cell genomes, was loaded into each replicate PCR. Purified libraries were measured with a Qubit 3.0 fluorometer, size-checked on a Bioanalyzer 2100, and measured again with the KAPA Library Quantification kit. Every immunoSEQ 96-well plate was sequenced on a dedicated single-read 150-cycle Illumina NextSeq 550 flow cell. As for the original processing: The immunoSEQ output contained only junctional sequences without quality scores, so filtering could not match that applied to full-length reads. To assign V/J genes and CDR3, sequences were annotated against IMGT germline references using PyIR, a Python wrapper for IgBLAST v1.9. Any read was removed if the V/J assignment was weak (E-value above 1e-6), the CDR3 was missing, or the read contained stop codons, out-of-frame junctions, or ambiguous translated residues. A V3J clonotype was defined by an identical inferred V gene, J gene, and CDR3 amino acid sequence. Percentage overlap between repertoires was computed as shared unique clonotypes divided by the size of the smaller repertoire. RTK rarefaction, the Chao1 estimator, and Recon v2.1 estimates of unobserved clonotypes were used to assess repertoire richness. Generation probabilities were computed with OLGA for all TCRbeta clonotypes obtained by the gDNA method from several donors. Here the immuneACCESS table is served through TCRdb, limited to in-frame sequences with V and J called. Missing clones are a known gap in these copies; in checked studies unresolved V genes cover under half, and the rest lacks a known reason. V, J and clone size derive from that table, while D and trimming were established from the DNA sequence. Within this sample are about 2 million clones, with around 96% of them counted one time only. The biggest ten clones account for around 1.2% of the sample.

In the case of this clone: No cognate antigen has been identified for it. Within one base of it there is no much larger clone, and no base qualities were kept.

The material sequenced was naive CD8+ T cells sorted from blood. This sample's cell subset or site label indicates: CD45RA+CCR7+. The TCR comes from a man aged 18 to 30 in good health. This receptor chain uses TRBV7-9 and TRBJ2-1; 8 bases in between match TRBD2. The CDR3: CASSLVTGGPDNEQFF. The nucleotides are TGTGCCAGCAGCTTAGTTACGGGAGGGCCGGACAATGAGCAGTTCTTC. With all but the CDR3 taken from the reference TRBV7-9 and TRBJ2-1 genes, the full variable domain is: DTGVSQNPRHKITKRGQNVTFRCDPISEHNRLYWYRQTLGQGPEFLTYFQNEAQLEKSRLLSDRFSAERPKGSFSTLEIQRTEQGDSAMYLCASSLVTGGPDNEQFFGPGTRLTVL.